This T cell receptor beta chain was profiled in a study of CD8 T cells in ankylosing spondylitis. Study-wide findings and caveats: In the blood and synovial fluid of reactive arthritis, some motif variants had been previously reported. Blood from ankylosing spondylitis patients appeared to carry a characteristic roughly 8-variant TCR beta motif.

TCRdb ran MiXCR on the 5' RACE reads and lists one entry per CDR3 protein. This table has approximately 140,000 distinct CDR3 sequences, 7% to 9% appearing once. Notes on this clonotype: Its specificity is not known.

From germline, CDR1 is DFQATT and CDR2 SNEGSKA (reference sequence). J was trimmed by 0 bases and V by 5 bases; bases with no gene match: 9. This CDR3 is built from 15 residues. The chain employs TRBV20-1 and TRBJ2-7; 8 nucleotides align to TRBD2. The sequenced sample was synovial fluid, either unsorted or a sorted T cell fraction (not recorded which). This TCR was recovered from a male donor with ankylosing spondylitis. As DNA, the CDR3 is TGCAGTGCTCTCCGGGGGGGCACCTACTCCTACGAGCAGTACTTC. This encodes CSALRGGTYSYEQYF.